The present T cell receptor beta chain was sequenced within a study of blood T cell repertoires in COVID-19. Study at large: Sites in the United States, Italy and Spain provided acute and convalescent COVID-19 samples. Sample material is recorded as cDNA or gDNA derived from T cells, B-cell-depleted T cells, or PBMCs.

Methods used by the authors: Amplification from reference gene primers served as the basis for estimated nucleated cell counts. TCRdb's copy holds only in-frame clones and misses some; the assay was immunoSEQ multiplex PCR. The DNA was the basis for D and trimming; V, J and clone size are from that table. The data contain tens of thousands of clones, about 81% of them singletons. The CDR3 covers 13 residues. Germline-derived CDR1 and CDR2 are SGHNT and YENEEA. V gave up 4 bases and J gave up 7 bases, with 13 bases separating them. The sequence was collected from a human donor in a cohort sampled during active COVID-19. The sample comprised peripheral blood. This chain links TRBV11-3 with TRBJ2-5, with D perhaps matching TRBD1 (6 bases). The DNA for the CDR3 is TGTGCCAGCAGCTCAGGGGCCAGCGCGACCCAGTACTTC. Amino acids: CASSSGASATQYF.